The 27 T cell receptor beta chains reported below all come from one sample, sequenced in a study of shared clonotypes between healthy human individuals. The naive CD8 subset, CD45RO-negative cells positively selected for CCR7, excluded terminally differentiated effector memory CD45RA+ cells. The table came from immunoSEQ multiplex PCR; TCRdb's copy has only in-frame clones and leaves some out. This table has some 1,900,000 clones, about 95% appearing once. Material: naive CD8+ T cells sorted from blood. The receptors derive from a man aged 18 to 30 in good health.

Concerning this clone: In the same sample, other DNA sequences code for this CDR3. The genes are TRBV29-1 and TRBJ1-2, with 8 bases fitting TRBD1. The CDR3 contains 12 residues. Germline lookup yields CDR1 SQVTM and CDR2 ANQGSEA. J lost 3 bases, V lost 3 bases, and 0 bases had no gene match. CDR3 bases: TGCAGCGTTGAGGACAGGGACTATGGCTACACCTTC. Residues: CSVEDRDYGYTF.

V usage is TRBV7-9 and J usage is TRBJ1-2; TRBD1 agrees at 8 bases. V lost 4 bases, J lost 0 bases, and 4 bases stayed unmatched. This CDR3 has 15 amino acids. Germline V gives CDR1 SEHNR, CDR2 FQNEAQ (reference sequence). The CDR3 coding sequence is TGTGCCAGCAGCTCCGGACAGGGTACTAACTATGGCTACACCTTC. As protein: CASSSGQGTNYGYTF. Based on the CDR3 plus reference TRBV7-9 and TRBJ1-2, the full variable domain is DTGVSQNPRHKITKRGQNVTFRCDPISEHNRLYWYRQTLGQGPEFLTYFQNEAQLEKSRLLSDRFSAERPKGSFSTLEIQRTEQGDSAMYLCASSSGQGTNYGYTFGSGTRLTVV.

The V call is TRBV4-3, the J call TRBJ2-2; 8 bases match TRBD2. Germline trimming cut 1 base from V and 6 bases from J; bases unmatched to any gene: 10. The CDR3 contains 17 residues. Germline CDR1 LGHNA, CDR2 YSLEER. The CDR3 reads CASSQVGGLDLAGELFF. The DNA for the CDR3 is TGCGCCAGCAGCCAAGTCGGGGGACTAGACCTAGCCGGGGAGCTGTTTTTT.

The rearrangement joins TRBV14 to TRBJ2-5, with D possibly called TRBD1 or TRBD2 (5 bases each). The CDR3 runs to 13 residues. With 5 bases removed from V and 5 bases from J, the gap between germline ends came to 12 bases. Germline CDR1 reads SGHDN; CDR2 reads FVKESK. The DNA for the CDR3 is TGTGCCAGCAGCAGGGACCTTGCGGAGACCCAGTACTTC. This codes for CASSRDLAETQYF.

Concerning this clone itself: A read error may produce the germline difference seen at one junction end. This chain uses TRBV7-7 with TRBJ2-7; the match to TRBD2 covers 11 bases. Germline-derived CDR1 and CDR2 are SSHAT and FNYEAQ (reference sequence). The CDR3 is 15 residues long. CDR3: CASSPGLADSYEQYF. The CDR3 DNA sequence: TGTGCTAGCAGCCCGGGACTAGCGGACTCCTACGAGCAGTACTTC.

The chain has TRBV7-9 and TRBJ2-7, with TRBD1 matching 9 bases. The trim removed 3 bases at V and 1 base at J, leaving 4 bases unmatched. The CDR3 loop spans 15 amino acids. Germline loops: CDR1 SEHNR, CDR2 FQNEAQ (reference sequence). CDR3 nucleotides: TGTGCCAGCAGCTTGGGGGACAGGGATTCCTACGAGCAGTACTTC. This encodes CASSLGDRDSYEQYF.

The chain couples TRBV7-9 to TRBJ2-3; D may match TRBD1 or TRBD2 (5 bases each). CDR1 is SEHNR, CDR2 FQNEAQ, per germline (reference sequence). The length of the CDR3 is 16 residues. Trimming cost V 4 bases and J 5 bases, with 19 bases left between them. CDR3 nucleotides: TGTGCCAGCAGCTCATCTACACGGGGCTCACAAGATACGCAGTATTTT. Amino acids: CASSSSTRGSQDTQYF.

The V gene is TRBV27, the J gene TRBJ2-7; TRBD2 matches at 14 bases. The CDR3 contains 16 residues. CDR1 is MNHEY and CDR2 is SMNVEV in the germline V gene (reference sequence). The V gene end was trimmed by 1 base and the J gene end by 4 bases; junction bases not matched to a gene: 3. The CDR3 DNA is TGTGCCAGCAGTTTATTGACTAGCGGGGGGGCTTACGAGCAGTACTTC. Its protein product is CASSLLTSGGAYEQYF.

This clone was counted a few times. The rearrangement links TRBV7-6 to TRBJ1-1; D is unclear. This CDR3 region has 15 residues. Germline loops: CDR1 SGHVS, CDR2 FNYEAQ. Trimming stripped 1 base from V and 4 bases from J, with 13 bases between. The chain's CDR3 is CASSLESDGGTEAFF. The CDR3 coding sequence is TGTGCCAGCAGCTTAGAATCAGACGGAGGCACTGAAGCTTTCTTT.

This chain links TRBV11-2 with TRBJ2-7, with 7 bases fitting TRBD1. The CDR3 loop spans 16 amino acids. Unmatched junction bases numbered 12, after V lost 5 bases and J lost 2 bases. CDR1 SGHAT and CDR2 FQNNGV come from the germline V gene. Here the CDR3 DNA reads TGTGCCAGCAGCCCCCTCCAAGGGCAGGGGGCCTACGAGCAGTACTTC. This codes for CASSPLQGQGAYEQYF.

Turning to this clone: Additional DNA sequences in this sample encode the identical CDR3. The rearrangement joins TRBV6-5 to TRBJ2-5; D may be TRBD2 (7 bases). The CDR3 has 14 amino acids. In germline, CDR1 is MNHEY, CDR2 SVGAGI. The V and J ends lost 2 bases and 4 bases respectively, with 11 bases between them. CDR3 nucleotides: TGTGCCAGCAGTTACGGGGGGGCATTAGAGACCCAGTACTTC. Its protein is CASSYGGALETQYF.

In nucleotides, the CDR3 is TGTGCCAGCAGCGAAACAGGGGGGGTAGCTAACTATGGCTACACCTTC. It is translated as CASSETGGVANYGYTF. V and J are TRBV28 and TRBJ1-2; 8 bases map to TRBD1. Germline loops: CDR1 MDHEN, CDR2 SYDVKM. Losses at the gene ends were 6 bases for V and 0 bases for J; bases not matched to a gene: 9. The CDR3 totals 16 residues.

This clone came up once. The V call is TRBV5-4, the J call TRBJ2-7; a possible D gene is TRBD1 (6 bases). This CDR3 is built from 13 residues. Germline V gene lookup returns CDR1 SGHNT and CDR2 YYREEE (reference sequence). Trimming removed 4 bases from V and 5 bases from J, with 13 bases in between. The CDR3 is CASSPGYRDEQYF. CDR3 DNA: TGTGCCAGCAGCCCAGGATACAGGGACGAGCAGTACTTC.

The gene calls are TRBV7-2 and TRBJ1-5; D is unclear. The V end was cut by 6 bases, the J end by 5 bases, with 17 bases between. Germline lookup yields CDR1 SGHTA and CDR2 FQGNSA. This CDR3 has 15 residues. DNA for the CDR3: TGTGCCAGCAGTCCCACTGGAGGGCCCTATCAGCCCCAGCATTTT. Protein sequence: CASSPTGGPYQPQHF.

This chain links TRBV7-8 with TRBJ1-6, with 7 bases lining up with TRBD1. CDR1 is SGHVS, CDR2 FQNEAQ, per germline. The V segment lost 2 bases and the J segment 9 bases; nucleotides outside the gene matches: 7. The CDR3 is 15 amino acids. The chain's CDR3 is CASSLIETGSSPLHF. For the CDR3, the DNA is TGTGCCAGCAGCTTAATCGAGACAGGGTCTTCACCCCTCCACTTT. The complete variable domain, with remaining parts taken from reference TRBV7-8 and TRBJ1-6, reads GAGVSQSPRYKVAKRGQDVALRCDPISGHVSLFWYQQALGQGPEFLTYFQNEAQLDKSGLPSDRFFAERPEGSVSTLKIQRTQQEDSAVYLCASSLIETGSSPLHFGNGTRLTVT.

This chain connects TRBV6-1 to TRBJ1-1; a possible D gene is TRBD1 (5 bases). CDR1 is MNHNS and CDR2 is SASEGT in the germline V gene. This CDR3 has 12 amino acids. V shed 6 bases and J shed 7 bases, with 12 bases lying between them. CDR3 coding DNA: TGTGCCAGCAGCGGAAGGGGATATGAAGCTTTCTTT. It is translated as CASSGRGYEAFF.

The chain couples TRBV27 to TRBJ2-7, with TRBD2 identical over 10 bases. J lost 3 bases, V lost 5 bases, and 10 bases had no gene match. Germline CDR1 and CDR2: MNHEY and SMNVEV (reference sequence). This CDR3 region has 16 residues. The chain's CDR3 is CASSPSPSGGSYEQYF. The CDR3 region has the DNA TGTGCCAGCAGTCCTTCCCCTAGCGGGGGCAGCTACGAGCAGTACTTC.

The chain combines TRBV5-1 with TRBJ2-3; D perhaps matches TRBD2 (6 bases). CDR1 is SGHRS, CDR2 YFSETQ, per germline. The CDR3 is made up of 16 amino acids. V dropped 5 bases and J dropped 1 base, with 17 bases sitting between them. CDR3 protein: CASRTSWRVGTDTQYF. CDR3 DNA sequence: TGCGCCAGCAGAACATCGTGGAGGGTGGGCACAGATACGCAGTATTTT.

The chain couples TRBV2 to TRBJ2-1, with TRBD2 matching over 11 bases. This CDR3 is built from 14 residues. Germline V lookup: CDR1 SNHLY, CDR2 FYNNEI. V was pared by 4 bases and J by 6 bases, with 2 bases of the junction left unmatched. In DNA, the CDR3 is TGTGCCAGCAGTGGTGGGACTAGCGGCAATGAGCAGTTCTTC. Its translation is CASSGGTSGNEQFF.

The chain is built from TRBV5-1 and TRBJ2-1; no reliable D call. V was shortened by 4 bases and J by 8 bases, with 13 bases between the two germline ends. The CDR3 has 13 residues. Germline V gene data show CDR1 as SGHRS and CDR2 as YFSETQ. CDR3 protein: CASSLYQEHEQFF. DNA for the CDR3: TGCGCCAGCAGCCTGTACCAGGAGCATGAGCAGTTCTTC.

The chain links TRBV7-9 to TRBJ2-1; 7 bases are a match to TRBD2. The J segment lost 9 bases and the V segment lost 1 base, leaving 9 bases of the junction unmatched. Germline V gene lookup returns CDR1 SEHNR and CDR2 FQNEAQ (reference sequence). This CDR3 has 15 amino acids. The CDR3 nucleotides are TGTGCCAGCAGCTTAGGTATGCGGGAGATTGGTGAGCAGTTCTTC. It encodes CASSLGMREIGEQFF.

This CDR3 is CASSPRDQRETQYF. The CDR3 nucleotides are TGTGCCAGCAGCCCCCGGGACCAAAGGGAGACCCAGTACTTC. This sequence joins TRBV27 and TRBJ2-5; tentatively, D is TRBD1 or TRBD2 (5 bases each). Germline CDR1 reads MNHEY; CDR2 reads SMNVEV (reference sequence). The length of the CDR3 is 14 residues. V shed 6 bases and J shed 5 bases, with 16 bases lying between them.

The CDR3 DNA reads as TGTGCCAGCAGTCCGAACCCTTCGGGCAAACAAGAGACCCAGTACTTC. Translation gives CASSPNPSGKQETQYF. The chain recombines TRBV27 with TRBJ2-5; D ambiguous. Germline V CDR1 and CDR2: MNHEY, SMNVEV (reference sequence). CDR3 length: 16 residues. Trimming pared 5 bases from V and 2 bases from J, leaving 18 bases between.

This clone was seen only once. The rearrangement links TRBV5-1 to TRBJ2-5; weak D call: TRBD1 (5 bases). Looked up from germline, CDR1 is SGHRS and CDR2 is YFSETQ. Trimming stripped 4 bases from V and 1 base from J, with 11 bases between. The CDR3 runs to 14 residues. For the CDR3, the DNA is TGCGCCAGCAGCAGGTTAGGGGCCCAAGAGACCCAGTACTTC. It translates to CASSRLGAQETQYF.

This chain joins TRBV5-6 and TRBJ1-5; a weak D match, TRBD1 (5 bases). Germline-derived CDR1 and CDR2 are SGHDT and YYEEEE. CDR3 length: 15 amino acids. Trimming shortened V by 0 bases and J by 3 bases, and 10 bases separated the two germline ends. Here the CDR3 reads CASSLGRRANQPQHF. As DNA, the CDR3 is TGTGCCAGCAGCTTGGGGCGCAGGGCCAATCAGCCCCAGCATTTT.

The chain couples TRBV6-5 to TRBJ2-7, with TRBD2 matching 7 bases. V lost 7 bases to trimming and J lost 0 bases; unmatched junction nucleotides: 6. Per the germline V gene, CDR1 is MNHEY and CDR2 is SVGAGI. The CDR3 contains 14 residues. The CDR3 DNA reads TGTGCCAGCACCGGGGGGAGGAGCTCCTACGAGCAGTACTTC. Protein product: CASTGGRSSYEQYF.

Note on this clone: The same CDR3 is also encoded by other DNA sequences in this sample. The V call is TRBV13, the J call TRBJ2-6; D uncertain. This CDR3 region has 15 residues. CDR1 is PRHDT and CDR2 is FYEKMQ in the germline V gene (reference sequence). Trimming took off 6 bases at V and 1 base at J, with 10 bases between the two ends. CDR3 bases: TGTGCCAGCAGTTCGGTGGGGTCTGGGGCCAACGTCCTGACTTTC. Its translation: CASSSVGSGANVLTF.